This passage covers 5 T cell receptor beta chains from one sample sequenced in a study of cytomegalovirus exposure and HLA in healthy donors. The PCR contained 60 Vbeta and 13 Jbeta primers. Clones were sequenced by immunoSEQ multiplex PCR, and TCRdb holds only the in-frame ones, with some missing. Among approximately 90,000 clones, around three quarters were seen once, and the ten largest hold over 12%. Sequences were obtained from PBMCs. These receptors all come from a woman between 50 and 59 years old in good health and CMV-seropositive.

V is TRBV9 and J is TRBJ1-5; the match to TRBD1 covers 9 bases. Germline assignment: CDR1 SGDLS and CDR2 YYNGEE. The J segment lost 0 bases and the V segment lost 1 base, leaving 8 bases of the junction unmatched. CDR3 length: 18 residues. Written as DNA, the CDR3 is TGTGCCAGCAGCGTATTGACAGGGGGAACCCTTAGCAATCAGCCCCAGCATTTT. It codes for CASSVLTGGTLSNQPQHF.

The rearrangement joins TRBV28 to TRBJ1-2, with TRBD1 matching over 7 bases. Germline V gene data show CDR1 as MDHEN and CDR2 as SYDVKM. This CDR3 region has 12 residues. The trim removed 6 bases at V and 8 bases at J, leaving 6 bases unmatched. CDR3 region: CASSYRGTGYTF. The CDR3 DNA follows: TGTGCCAGCAGCTACAGGGGTACAGGCTACACCTTC.

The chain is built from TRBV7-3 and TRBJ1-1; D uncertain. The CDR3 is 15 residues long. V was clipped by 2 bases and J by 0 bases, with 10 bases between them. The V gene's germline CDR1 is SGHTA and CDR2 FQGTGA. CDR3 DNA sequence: TGTGCCAGCAGCTTACTACCGGAGATGAACACTGAAGCTTTCTTT. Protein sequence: CASSLLPEMNTEAFF.

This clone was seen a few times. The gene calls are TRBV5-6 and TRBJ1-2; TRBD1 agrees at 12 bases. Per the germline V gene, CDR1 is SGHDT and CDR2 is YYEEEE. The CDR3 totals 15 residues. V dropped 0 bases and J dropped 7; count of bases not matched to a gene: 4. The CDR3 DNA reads TGTGCCAGCAGCTTGGCAGGGACAGGGGGCTCTGGCTACACCTTC. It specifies CASSLAGTGGSGYTF.

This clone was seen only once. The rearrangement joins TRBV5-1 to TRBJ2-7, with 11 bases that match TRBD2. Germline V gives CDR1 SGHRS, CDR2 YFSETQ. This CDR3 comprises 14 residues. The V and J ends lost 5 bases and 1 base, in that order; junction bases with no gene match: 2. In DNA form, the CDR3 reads TGCGCCAGCAGTGGGACTAGCGGTTCCTACGAGCAGTACTTC. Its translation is CASSGTSGSYEQYF.